These T cell receptor beta chains were read from a single sample in a study of blood T cell repertoires in COVID-19. Clones were read by immunoSEQ multiplex PCR, and TCRdb kept only the in-frame ones, dropping some. The sample carries approximately 250,000 clones, roughly 90% recorded once. The source material was PBMCs or T cells enriched from blood (not recorded which). All receptors come from a woman younger than 45 who had recovered from COVID-19. CDR3s include the opening cysteine and the closing phenylalanine or tryptophan. The D gene is left open where the match is weak. Some rows have no size entry. The others give once, few or many, or a class for an expanded clone.

clone size	V gene	J gene	D gene	CDR3 protein	CDR3 DNA
once	TRBV30	TRBJ1-2	NA	CAWSRGQGNGYTF	TGTGCCTGGAGTCGGGGACAAGGAAATGGCTACACCTTC
once	TRBV28	TRBJ1-5	TRBD1	CASSLGQGSNQPQHF	TGTGCCAGCAGTTTAGGACAGGGAAGCAATCAGCCCCAGCATTTT
NA	TRBV6-2/TRBV6-3	TRBJ2-1	TRBD2	CASSYARGLAVYNEQFF	TGTGCCAGCAGTTACGCCCGGGGACTAGCGGTATACAATGAGCAGTTCTTC
few	TRBV28	TRBJ1-2	TRBD1	CASTQGTADPLNYGYTF	TGTGCCAGCACCCAAGGGACAGCCGACCCCCTAAACTATGGCTACACCTTC
NA	TRBV4-3	TRBJ1-3	NA	CASSLTWQTSGNTIYF	TGCGCCAGCAGCCTAACCTGGCAAACCTCTGGAAACACCATATATTTT
NA	TRBV20-1	TRBJ1-2	NA	CSGEFNYGYTF	TGCAGTGGTGAGTTCAACTATGGCTACACCTTC
NA	TRBV9	TRBJ2-1	NA	CASSPRGRNEQFF	TGTGCCAGCAGCCCTCGCGGGCGCAATGAGCAGTTCTTC
NA	TRBV7-7	TRBJ2-1	TRBD2	CASSLEAGRLAGGPHNEQFF	TGTGCTAGCAGCTTAGAGGCAGGCCGGCTAGCGGGAGGGCCCCACAATGAGCAGTTCTTC
NA	TRBV9	TRBJ1-3	NA	CASSGALTHSGNTIYF	TGTGCCAGCAGCGGCGCCCTGACTCACTCTGGAAACACCATATATTTT
NA	TRBV5-6	TRBJ2-1	NA	CASSFGADEQFF	TGTGCCAGCAGCTTTGGGGCTGATGAGCAGTTCTTC
NA	TRBV30	TRBJ2-1	NA	CAWSQGSGQFF	TGTGCCTGGAGTCAGGGGAGTGGGCAGTTCTTC
NA	TRBV7-8	TRBJ2-5	TRBD2	CASSRDGGFQETQYF	TGTGCCAGCAGCCGAGACGGGGGGTTCCAAGAGACCCAGTACTTC
NA	TRBV19	TRBJ1-6	TRBD1	CASSLAGGNSPLHF	TGTGCCAGCTCCCTGGCAGGGGGGAATTCACCCCTCCACTTT
once	TRBV5-1	TRBJ1-2	NA	CASSLGGEAGYTF	TGCGCCAGCAGCTTGGGTGGGGAGGCTGGCTACACCTTC
once	TRBV7-8	TRBJ2-7	NA	CASSSRGSSYEQYF	TGTGCCAGCAGCTCCAGGGGTAGCTCCTACGAGCAGTACTTC
NA	TRBV11-2	TRBJ2-2	NA	CASSLRQFANTGELFF	TGTGCCAGCAGCCTCCGACAGTTTGCGAACACCGGGGAGCTGTTTTTT
NA	TRBV5-1	TRBJ1-6	NA	CASSAVNSPLHF	TGCGCCAGCAGCGCGGTTAATTCACCCCTCCACTTT
few	TRBV7-3	TRBJ2-2	TRBD2	CASSPGLAGGTGELFF	TGTGCCAGCAGCCCTGGACTAGCGGGAGGGACCGGGGAGCTGTTTTTT
NA	TRBV12-5	TRBJ2-2	NA	CASGQIGTGELFF	TGTGCTAGTGGCCAAATCGGGACCGGGGAGCTGTTTTTT
NA	TRBV28	TRBJ1-2	NA	CAGKGGGFYGYTF	TGTGCCGGGAAAGGGGGGGGCTTCTATGGCTACACCTTC
NA	TRBV28	TRBJ2-7	TRBD2	CASVSGLAGYEQYF	TGTGCCAGCGTCTCGGGACTAGCGGGCTACGAGCAGTACTTC
once	TRBV5-1	TRBJ2-2	TRBD2	CASSLSREGAGELFF	TGCGCCAGCAGCTTATCGAGGGAGGGCGCCGGGGAGCTGTTTTTT
NA	TRBV4-3	TRBJ1-5	NA	CASGSRNQPQHF	TGCGCCAGCGGTTCCAGGAATCAGCCCCAGCATTTT
NA	TRBV5-6	TRBJ1-6	TRBD1	CASSFGTGGVGNSPLHF	TGTGCCAGCAGCTTCGGGACAGGGGGAGTAGGGAACTCACCCCTCCACTTT
NA	TRBV28	TRBJ1-2	TRBD1	CASSSSSTGPRGYTF	TGTGCCAGCAGCAGCTCCTCGACAGGGCCCCGTGGCTACACCTTC
NA	TRBV15	TRBJ1-4	NA	CATSRQHLGASNEKLFF	TGTGCCACCAGCAGACAGCACTTGGGCGCTTCTAATGAAAAACTGTTTTTT
once	TRBV28	TRBJ2-3	NA	CASSSGGSVDTQYF	TGTGCCAGCTCCTCAGGGGGGTCGGTAGATACGCAGTATTTT
NA	TRBV10-3	TRBJ2-2	TRBD2	CAISDGTKNTGELFF	TGTGCCATCAGTGACGGGACTAAGAACACCGGGGAGCTGTTTTTT
NA	TRBV5-1	TRBJ2-3	TRBD1	CASSPGQGAGTDTQYF	TGCGCCAGCAGCCCCGGACAGGGGGCAGGTACAGATACGCAGTATTTT
NA	TRBV7-8	TRBJ1-5	NA	CASSTGSGQPQHF	TGTGCCAGCAGCACGGGGTCCGGGCAGCCCCAGCATTTT
NA	TRBV7-9	TRBJ1-1	NA	CASSYQRNTEAFF	TGTGCCAGCAGCTACCAGCGGAACACTGAAGCTTTCTTT
NA	TRBV4-1	TRBJ1-5	TRBD1	CASSPTGGDQPQHF	TGCGCCAGCAGCCCGACAGGGGGAGATCAGCCCCAGCATTTT
NA	TRBV5-1	TRBJ2-3	TRBD1	CASSLQGQGVADTQYF	TGCGCCAGCAGCTTGCAGGGACAGGGCGTCGCAGATACGCAGTATTTT
NA	TRBV7-9	TRBJ2-7	TRBD2	CASGTSGSWYEQYF	TGTGCCAGCGGGACTAGCGGGAGTTGGTACGAGCAGTACTTC
once	TRBV7-9	TRBJ2-7	TRBD2	CASSSPLLAGSYEQYF	TGTGCCAGCAGCTCGCCCCTACTAGCGGGTTCCTACGAGCAGTACTTC
NA	TRBV7-2	TRBJ2-3	NA	CASSLSPYSTDTQYF	TGTGCCAGCAGCTTAAGTCCCTATAGCACAGATACGCAGTATTTT
NA	TRBV10-3	TRBJ1-1	TRBD1	CASENRQGGSTEAFF	TGTGCCTCTGAGAACCGACAGGGCGGAAGCACTGAAGCTTTCTTT
NA	TRBV6-1	TRBJ1-2	NA	CASSEGYSYGYTF	TGTGCCAGCAGTGAAGGGTATAGCTATGGCTACACCTTC
NA	TRBV20-1	TRBJ1-3	TRBD1	CSASFMGTGKGNTIYF	TGCAGTGCTAGTTTTATGGGGACAGGGAAGGGAAACACCATATATTTT
NA	TRBV11-1	TRBJ1-1	TRBD1	CASSLAYWTGGSNTEAFF	TGTGCCAGCAGCTTAGCCTACTGGACAGGGGGCTCGAACACTGAAGCTTTCTTT
NA	TRBV9	TRBJ1-1	TRBD1	CASSVSSGQMGEAFF	TGTGCCAGCAGCGTTAGTTCGGGACAGATGGGTGAAGCTTTCTTT
NA	TRBV6-5	TRBJ2-2	NA	CASSKPGTGELFF	TGTGCCAGCAGCAAACCGGGGACCGGGGAGCTGTTTTTT
NA	TRBV27	TRBJ1-6	NA	CASGYPSGNSPLHF	TGTGCCAGCGGTTACCCCTCGGGTAATTCACCCCTCCACTTT
NA	TRBV11-2	TRBJ2-7	NA	CASSLGAYSYEQYF	TGTGCCAGCAGCTTAGGGGCGTACTCCTACGAGCAGTACTTC
NA	TRBV19	TRBJ1-4	TRBD1	CATKTTGSKEKLFF	TGTGCCACAAAAACGACAGGGTCGAAGGAAAAACTGTTTTTT
once	TRBV19	TRBJ1-5	NA	CASAPNAVGLGQPQHF	TGTGCCAGTGCCCCTAATGCCGTCGGGTTAGGTCAGCCCCAGCATTTT
NA	TRBV19	TRBJ1-2	TRBD1	CASSARSGQIYGYTF	TGTGCCAGTAGTGCGCGCTCGGGACAGATCTATGGCTACACCTTC
NA	TRBV7-2	TRBJ2-3	TRBD2	CASSGLEREGSTDTQYF	TGTGCCAGCAGCGGCCTCGAGCGGGAGGGCAGCACAGATACGCAGTATTTT
once	TRBV28	TRBJ1-4	NA	CASSLSPRMGGLDEKLFF	TGTGCCAGCAGTTTAAGTCCTCGTATGGGGGGGTTGGATGAAAAACTGTTTTTT